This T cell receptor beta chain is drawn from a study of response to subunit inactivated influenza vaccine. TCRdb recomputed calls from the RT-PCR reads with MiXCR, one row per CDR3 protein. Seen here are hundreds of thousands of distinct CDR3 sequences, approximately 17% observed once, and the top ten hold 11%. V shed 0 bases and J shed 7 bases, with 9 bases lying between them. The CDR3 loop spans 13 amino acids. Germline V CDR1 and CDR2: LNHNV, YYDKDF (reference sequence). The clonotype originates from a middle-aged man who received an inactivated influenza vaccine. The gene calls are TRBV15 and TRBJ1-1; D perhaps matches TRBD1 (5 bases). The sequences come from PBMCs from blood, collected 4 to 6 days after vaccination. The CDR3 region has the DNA TGTGCCACCAGCAGAGATCCTGGGGGTGAAGCTTTCTTT. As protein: CATSRDPGGEAFF. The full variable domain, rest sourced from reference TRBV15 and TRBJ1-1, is DAMVIQNPRYQVTQFGKPVTLSCSQTLNHNVMYWYQQKSSQAPKLLFHYYDKDFNNEADTPDNFQSRRPNTSFCFLDIRSPGLGDTAMYLCATSRDPGGEAFFGQGTRLTVV.